Each of the 16 T cell receptor beta chains below was sequenced from the same sample in a study of siplizumab effects on memory and regulatory T cells (dated by TCRdb to 2018 to 2020). Library prep was done by the immunoSEQ multiplex PCR assay. Drawn from immuneACCESS, this table holds only the in-frame rearrangements with V and J called that TCRdb kept. Clones are partly lost; checked studies trace under half to an unresolved V gene and leave the rest unexplained. The table for this sample lists about 110,000 clones; about 91% of them were counted only once. Of the sample, roughly 0.75% falls within the top ten clones. The sequencing input was Tregs sorted from blood. The receptors derive from a human donor in good health.

This clone showed up just once. The chain is built from TRBV7-9 and TRBJ1-6, with D unresolved. V shed 5 bases and J shed 8 bases, with 13 bases lying between them. CDR3 length: 14 amino acids. Germline values: CDR1 SEHNR, CDR2 FQNEAQ (reference sequence). The CDR3 spells CASSDPRRDSPLHF. DNA of the CDR3: TGTGCCAGCAGCGATCCCCGGCGGGATTCACCCCTCCACTTT. The full variable domain, with the rest looked up from reference TRBV7-9 and TRBJ1-6, is DTGVSQNPRHKITKRGQNVTFRCDPISEHNRLYWYRQTLGQGPEFLTYFQNEAQLEKSRLLSDRFSAERPKGSFSTLEIQRTEQGDSAMYLCASSDPRRDSPLHFGNGTRLTVT.

This chain links TRBV18 with TRBJ2-2, with 11 bases identical to TRBD2. Germline lookup yields CDR1 KGHSH and CDR2 LQKENI. J was trimmed by 6 bases and V by 2 bases; bases with no gene match: 5. This CDR3 comprises 16 residues. In nucleotides, the CDR3 is TGTGCCAGCTCACCAACTAGCGGGAGTTTTGCCGGGGAGCTGTTTTTT. Translation gives CASSPTSGSFAGELFF. Drawing the rest from reference TRBV18 and TRBJ2-2, the complete variable domain is NAGVMQNPRHLVRRRGQEARLRCSPMKGHSHVYWYRQLPEEGLKFMVYLQKENIIDESGMPKERFSAEFPKEGPSILRIQQVVRGDSAAYFCASSPTSGSFAGELFFGEGSRLTVL.

V and J are TRBV29-1 and TRBJ1-1, with no clear D. This CDR3 contains 13 residues. V was clipped by 5 bases and J by 5 bases, with 15 bases between them. Germline lookup yields CDR1 SQVTM and CDR2 ANQGSEA. CDR3 loop: CSVFVTFLTEAFF. CDR3 DNA sequence: TGCAGCGTTTTTGTCACTTTCCTAACTGAAGCTTTCTTT.

In this sample, this clone turned up once. This sequence joins TRBV6-5 and TRBJ2-7; D is perhaps TRBD1 (6 bases). V shed 2 bases and J shed 0 bases, with 11 bases lying between them. The CDR3 has 15 residues. Per the germline V gene, CDR1 is MNHEY and CDR2 is SVGAGI. For the CDR3, the DNA is TGTGCCAGCAGTTACCAACAGGGCCGCTCCTACGAGCAGTACTTC. It specifies CASSYQQGRSYEQYF.

This clone was counted once. The CDR3 reads CSVTFLDRGTDTQYF. The CDR3 DNA reads TGCAGCGTCACCTTTCTAGACAGGGGTACAGATACGCAGTATTTT. The chain is built from TRBV29-1 and TRBJ2-3; 8 bases fit TRBD1. The CDR3 is made up of 15 amino acids. The germline CDR1 and CDR2 sequences are SQVTM and ANQGSEA. Trimming removed 6 bases from V and 3 bases from J; junction bases left unmatched: 11.

This rearrangement joins TRBV6-6 to TRBJ1-1; 7 positions agree with TRBD1. This CDR3 region has 16 residues. Germline V CDR1 and CDR2: MNHNY, SVGAGI (reference sequence). V lost 2 bases and J lost 1; bases outside the gene matches: 7. CDR3 amino acids: CASSYRGTVRNTEAFF. CDR3 nucleotides: TGTGCCAGCAGTTACAGGGGGACAGTAAGGAACACTGAAGCTTTCTTT.

Remarks on this clone: Other nucleotide sequences in the sample specify the same CDR3. The chain recombines TRBV18 with TRBJ2-7; TRBD1 matches 7 bases. In germline, CDR1 is KGHSH, CDR2 LQKENI. The CDR3 is 13 amino acids. V dropped 3 bases and J dropped 2; count of bases not matched to a gene: 1. DNA of the CDR3: TGTGCCAGCTCACCCGACAGGGCCTACGAGCAGTACTTC. This translates into CASSPDRAYEQYF.

The gene calls are TRBV6-4 and TRBJ2-3; TRBD2 matches at 12 bases. Unmatched junction bases numbered 1, after V lost 0 bases and J lost 3 bases. Germline V CDR1 and CDR2: MRHNA, SNTAGT. The CDR3 spans 16 residues. CDR3 in amino acids: CASSDSGTSGTDTQYF. As DNA, the CDR3 is TGTGCCAGCAGTGACTCCGGGACTAGCGGGACAGATACGCAGTATTTT.

The chain carries TRBV19 and TRBJ2-7; 12 bases agree with TRBD1. This CDR3 is 15 amino acids long. V lost 3 bases and J lost 7; bases outside the gene matches: 7. Germline V gives CDR1 LNHDA, CDR2 SQIVND (reference sequence). CDR3 in DNA: TGTGCCAGTAGTATCCCGGGACAGGGGGCGAGAGAGCAGTACTTC. Protein product: CASSIPGQGAREQYF.

The rearrangement uses TRBV7-8 and TRBJ2-1; D gene ambiguous. Trimming cost V 5 bases and J 7 bases, with 12 bases left between them. Germline lookup yields CDR1 SGHVS and CDR2 FQNEAQ. The CDR3 is 13 amino acids. CDR3 nucleotide sequence: TGTGCCAGCAGCCCCGACTTGGGTAATGAGCAGTTCTTC. It translates to CASSPDLGNEQFF.

V is TRBV11-3 and J is TRBJ2-1, with TRBD2 matching 10 bases. In germline, CDR1 is SGHNT, CDR2 YENEEA. V trimming: 5 bases; J trimming: 1 base; junction bases outside the gene matches: 2. CDR3 length: 15 residues. The DNA of the CDR3 is TGTGCCAGCAGCCAGGGACTAGCGTCCTACAATGAGCAGTTCTTC. This codes for CASSQGLASYNEQFF. The whole variable domain, filled in from reference TRBV11-3 and TRBJ2-1, reads EAGVVQSPRYKIIEKKQPVAFWCNPISGHNTLYWYLQNLGQGPELLIRYENEEAVDDSQLPKDRFSAERLKGVDSTLKIQPAELGDSAVYLCASSQGLASYNEQFFGPGTRLTVL.

The chain couples TRBV20-1 to TRBJ1-4; D gene unclear. CDR3 length equals 11 residues. Trimming removed 2 bases at V and 2 bases at J, with 0 bases between. The V gene's germline CDR1 is DFQATT and CDR2 SNEGSKA (reference sequence). DNA for the CDR3: TGCAGTGCTAGAACTAATGAAAAACTGTTTTTT. Encoded protein: CSARTNEKLFF.

V and J are TRBV4-1 and TRBJ2-7, with D maybe TRBD2 (5 bases). CDR3 length equals 14 residues. CDR1 and CDR2 from the germline V gene are MGHRA and YSYEKL. Trimming left V 0 bases short and J 1 base short, with 7 bases between. CDR3 bases: TGCGCCAGCAGCCAAGAAGGCGGGTCCTACGAGCAGTACTTC. Translation gives CASSQEGGSYEQYF.

J is TRBJ1-1 and V is TRBV4-2, with 7 bases identical to TRBD1. The CDR3 loop spans 15 amino acids. The V gene's germline CDR1 is LGHNA and CDR2 YNFKEQ. The trim removed 4 bases at V and 3 bases at J, leaving 8 bases unmatched. CDR3 DNA: TGTGCCAGCAGCCTCCGACAGGGAGGGGACACTGAAGCTTTCTTT. Translation: CASSLRQGGDTEAFF.

The V gene is TRBV9, the J gene TRBJ2-7, with 13 bases identical to TRBD2. The CDR3 loop spans 15 amino acids. Germline V gives CDR1 SGDLS, CDR2 YYNGEE. The trim removed 0 bases at V and 4 bases at J, leaving 1 base unmatched. Here the CDR3 DNA reads TGTGCCAGCAGCGTAGAGGGACTAGCGGGATACGAGCAGTACTTC. Its protein is CASSVEGLAGYEQYF.

This chain links TRBV5-6 with TRBJ2-2; D is possibly TRBD1 (6 bases). V shed 6 bases and J shed 5 bases, with 20 bases lying between them. The CDR3 totals 16 residues. Germline CDR1 SGHDT, CDR2 YYEEEE. CDR3 sequence (DNA): TGTGCCAGCACTCAAACGACAGGTCGAAAAACCGGGGAGCTGTTTTTT. It codes for CASTQTTGRKTGELFF. The variable domain in full, completed from reference TRBV5-6 and TRBJ2-2, reads DAGVTQSPTHLIKTRGQQVTLRCSPKSGHDTVSWYQQALGQGPQFIFQYYEEEERQRGNFPDRFSGHQFPNYSSELNVNALLLGDSALYLCASTQTTGRKTGELFFGEGSRLTVL.